One sample yielded the 25 T cell receptor beta chains listed below, sequenced in a study of CD8+ T cells in alopecia areata. RNA was isolated and reverse transcribed to cDNA, the sequencing template. The table came from immunoSEQ multiplex PCR; TCRdb's copy has only in-frame clones and leaves some out. This sample carries 270,000 or so clones, none of them present only once. Using CD4, CD8alpha, NKG2D, NKG2ACE and other markers, pooled cutaneous lymph node cells were sorted. Sequenced sample: CD4+ T cells sorted from a lymph node. The receptor set was obtained from a C3H/HeJ mouse with alopecia areata. The mouse line has the MHC haplotype H2-k.

This clone was observed at least ten times. The genes are named according to mouse. The read terminates 4 residues ahead of where the CDR3 ends, so the germline J gene completes it. This sample also contains other DNA sequences that code for the same CDR3. This chain joins TRBV1 and TRBJ2-1; 9 bases map to TRBD2. The CDR3 is 15 residues long. Germline V gene lookup returns CDR1 NSQYPW and CDR2 LRSPGD (reference sequence). The trim removed 0 bases at V and 4 bases at J, leaving 1 base unmatched. The covered CDR3 bases are TGCACCTGCAGTGCAGACCTGGGGGGGTATGCT. It translates to CTCSADLGGYA. The complete CDR3 protein is CTCSADLGGYAEQFF.

This clone was seen a handful of times. Mouse gene names apply. With the read ending 4 residues before the CDR3 end, the germline J gene is used to fill in that end. The V and J genes are TRBV5 and TRBJ2-2, with 11 bases aligning to TRBD1. V shed 0 bases and J 3 bases; nucleotides not matched to a gene: 6. The germline V gene has CDR1 LGHNA and CDR2 YNLKQL (reference sequence). This CDR3 is built from 18 residues. CDR3 DNA (partial): TGTGCCAGCAGCCAAGATCCGGGACAGGGGGTGGACACCGGG. Amino acids: CASSQDPGQGVDTG. Given in full, the CDR3 is CASSQDPGQGVDTGQLYF.

This clone showed up just a few times. Gene names and germline match the mouse. The sequence runs out 4 residues before the end of the CDR3; the remainder is reconstructed from the germline J gene. V gene TRBV13-3 combines with J gene TRBJ2-7; 7 positions agree with TRBD2. The CDR3 length is 14 residues. The germline CDR1 and CDR2 sequences are NNHDY and SYVADS. The ends lost 1 base at V and 3 bases at J; junction bases unmatched: 4. CDR3 DNA, as far as it was read: TGTGCCAGCAGTGATCCCTGGGGGATCTAT. Its translation is CASSDPWGIY. The full CDR3 protein is CASSDPWGIYEQYF.

Regarding this clone: Gene and germline names: mouse. The read halts 3 residues ahead of the CDR3 end, with the missing end drawn from the germline J gene. This rearrangement joins TRBV5 to TRBJ1-6; D is perhaps TRBD1 (6 bases). TRBJ1-6 is noted as an ORF with a role that remains uncertain. The ends were cut back, 0 bases at V and 3 bases at J, with 12 bases in the middle. CDR3 length: 17 residues. Germline CDR1 and CDR2: LGHNA and YNLKQL (reference sequence). CDR3 region: CASSQDLRDNYNSPLYF. The part of the CDR3 DNA that was read is TGTGCCAGCAGCCAAGATCTCCGGGACAACTATAATTCGCCC.

This clone was observed a handful of times. Gene names are the mouse ones. The read terminates 4 residues ahead of where the CDR3 ends, so the germline J gene completes it. This rearrangement joins TRBV13-3 to TRBJ2-1, with 7 bases matching TRBD1. V lost 5 bases and J lost 5; bases outside the gene matches: 4. This CDR3 contains 13 residues. Germline CDR1 and CDR2: NNHDY and SYVADS. The chain's CDR3 is CASRQGLDAEQFF. The CDR3 bases that were read are TGTGCCAGCAGACAGGGGCTGGATGCT.

About this clone: Genes here carry mouse names. The read ends 4 residues shy of where the CDR3 ends; the end is completed using the germline J gene. V is TRBV5 and J is TRBJ1-1, with D possibly being TRBD1 (6 bases). Trimming took off 3 bases at V and 3 bases at J, with 11 bases between the two ends. CDR1 and CDR2 (germline): LGHNA, YNLKQL (reference sequence). The CDR3 has 14 residues. The CDR3 bases that were read are TGTGCCAGCAGCCACGACAGGAGGGACACA. Amino acids: CASSHDRRDT. The entire CDR3 protein is CASSHDRRDTEVFF.

This clone was seen a few times. Here the gene names and germline are mouse. The DNA ends 4 residues before the CDR3 does, and the rest of the CDR3 is filled in from the germline J gene. V usage is TRBV5 and J usage is TRBJ2-7; the D gene is possibly TRBD1 (6 bases). The CDR3 has 15 residues. Germline V lookup: CDR1 LGHNA, CDR2 YNLKQL (reference sequence). Between the trimmed V and J ends, which lost 0 bases and 3 bases, there was a span of 12 bases. Here the CDR3 reads CASSQDPRDNYEQYF. CDR3 DNA (partial): TGTGCCAGCAGCCAAGATCCCCGGGACAACTAT.

This clone showed up just a few times. Mouse gene names apply. Sequencing ends 4 residues short of the CDR3 end; the germline J gene provides the rest. The chain has TRBV13-1 and TRBJ2-3; 10 bases match TRBD2. Per the germline V gene, CDR1 is NSHNY and CDR2 is SYGAGN. The CDR3 is 16 residues long. The ends lost 5 bases at V and 1 base at J; junction bases unmatched: 7. The sequenced part of the CDR3 DNA is TGTGCCAGCAGCCGCTGGGGGGGCGCTGGTGCAGAA. Amino acid sequence: CASSRWGGAGAE. The complete CDR3 sequence is CASSRWGGAGAETLYF.

To note about this clone: Genes and germline come from the mouse. The CDR3 extends 4 residues past the end of the read, so its final part is completed from the germline J gene. The chain employs TRBV13-3 and TRBJ2-5, with TRBD2 as a possible D gene (7 bases). Germline V CDR1 and CDR2: NNHDY, SYVADS. This CDR3 spans 15 amino acids. CDR3 bases read: TGTGCCAGCAGTGATGAGGGGGGCGCGAAGGAC. This encodes CASSDEGGAKD. The complete CDR3 protein is CASSDEGGAKDTQYF.

Worth noting for this clone: The listed genes are named as in mouse. The read comes to an end 4 residues before the CDR3 does, leaving the germline J gene to fill in the end. This chain uses TRBV19 with TRBJ2-3; D possibly corresponds to TRBD1 (6 bases). Trimming stripped 1 base from V and 2 bases from J, with 11 bases between. Germline CDR1 reads FNHDT; CDR2 reads SITEND (reference sequence). This CDR3 has 15 amino acids. CDR3 in amino acids: CASSIRGWDAETLYF. The sequenced CDR3 bases are TGTGCCAGCAGTATAAGGGGGTGGGATGCAGAA. The full variable domain, completed using reference TRBV19 and TRBJ2-3, is GGIITQTPKFLIGQEGQKLTLKCQQNFNHDTMYWYRQDSGKGLRLIYYSITENDLQKGDLSEGYDASREKKSSFSLTVTSAQKNEMAVFLCASSIRGWDAETLYFGSGTRLTVL.

In its sample, this clone was seen a few times. Gene and germline names: mouse. The CDR3 bases that were read are TGTGCTAGCAGTTTGCCTGAAGAC. Its protein product is CASSLPED. The complete CDR3 sequence is CASSLPEDTQYF. V is TRBV29 and J is TRBJ2-5; D is unclear. The read stops 4 residues short of the end of the CDR3; the missing end is completed from the germline J gene. Germline CDR1 reads MSHET; CDR2 reads SYDVDS. The CDR3 has 12 residues. Looking up the rest from reference TRBV29 and TRBJ2-5 gives the full variable domain: DMKVTQMPRYLIKRMGENVLLECGQDMSHETMYWYRQDPGLGLQLIYISYDVDSNSEGDIPKGYRVSRKKREHFSLILDSAKTNQTSVYFCASSLPEDTQYFGPGTRLLVL.

As for this clone: Gene names refer to mouse genes. The CDR3 protein is CASSVGGGHAEQFF. The sequenced CDR3 bases are TGTGCTAGCAGCGTCGGGGGGGGCCATGCT. The chain uses TRBV17 and TRBJ2-1, with 8 nucleotides matching TRBD2. The read ends 4 residues shy of where the CDR3 ends; the end is completed using the germline J gene. From germline, CDR1 is MNHDT and CDR2 YYDKIL. The V and J ends lost 6 bases and 5 bases, in that order; junction bases with no gene match: 6. The CDR3 contains 14 residues.

This clone was seen ten or more times. A read error may explain this, as a much larger clone is one base away. Gene names are the mouse ones. The read halts 4 residues ahead of the CDR3 end, with the missing end drawn from the germline J gene. The same CDR3 arises from other DNA sequences in this sample as well. This chain connects TRBV13-3 to TRBJ1-2; 8 positions match TRBD1. This CDR3 has 14 residues. The germline CDR1 and CDR2 sequences are NNHDY and SYVADS. Unmatched junction bases numbered 2, after V lost 4 bases and J lost 0 bases. Here the CDR3 reads CASSPQGANSDYTF. The CDR3 DNA, read in part, is TGTGCCAGCAGTCCACAGGGGGCAAACTCC.

This clone was found a few times. The gene symbols are mouse symbols. The read ends 4 residues before the CDR3 terminus; that terminus is restored from the germline J gene. Other DNA sequences from this sample encode an identical CDR3 as well. The chain couples TRBV31 to TRBJ1-2; TRBD1 might be the D (5 bases). Trimming stripped 3 bases from V and 0 bases from J, with 11 bases between. Germline V gene sequence: CDR1 GKSSPN, CDR2 SITVG. The CDR3 totals 14 residues. CDR3 DNA (partial): TGTGCCTGGAGCCCCGACAGTGCAAACTCC. This sequence encodes CAWSPDSANS. The entire CDR3 protein is CAWSPDSANSDYTF. Variable domain in full (rest from reference TRBV31 and TRBJ1-2): AQTIHQWPVAEIKAVGSPLSLGCTIKGKSSPNLYWYWQATGGTLQQLFYSITVGQVESVVQLNLSASRPKDDQFILSTEKLLLSHSGFYLCAWSPDSANSDYTFGSGTRLLVI.

Points on this clone: Here the gene names and germline are mouse. The CDR3 goes on 4 residues after the read ends, and that part is filled in from the germline J gene. The chain employs TRBV19 and TRBJ1-2; D may be TRBD1 (6 bases). This CDR3 is built from 14 residues. Germline V gene data show CDR1 as FNHDT and CDR2 as SITEND (reference sequence). CDR3 sequence: CASSISGGAGDYTF. The sequenced part of the CDR3 DNA is TGTGCCAGCAGTATATCTGGGGGGGCAGGC.

This clone was counted only a few times. The gene names here belong to mouse. Coverage ceases 4 residues before the CDR3 finishes, and the germline J gene fills in the end. Other DNA sequences in this specimen translate into the identical CDR3. V usage is TRBV19 and J usage is TRBJ2-1; 13 positions match TRBD2. Germline loops: CDR1 FNHDT, CDR2 SITEND (reference sequence). CDR3 size: 16 residues. V was clipped by 5 bases and J by 4 bases; unmatched bases: 6. The DNA read from the CDR3 is TGTGCCAGCAGATCGGGGACTGGGGGGGGGTATGCT. It yields the protein CASRSGTGGGYA. The complete CDR3 sequence is CASRSGTGGGYAEQFF.

As to this clone: Germline and genes here are mouse. The read comes to an end 4 residues before the CDR3 does, leaving the germline J gene to fill in the end. This rearrangement joins TRBV1 to TRBJ1-2; D gene unclear. The CDR3 is 13 residues long. Germline CDR1 reads NSQYPW; CDR2 reads LRSPGD (reference sequence). V was pared by 5 bases and J by 0 bases, with 7 bases between. The CDR3 region is CTCSKQANSDYTF. The covered CDR3 bases are TGCACCTGCAGTAAACAAGCAAACTCC. The full variable domain, rest sourced from reference TRBV1 and TRBJ1-2, is VTLLEQNPRWRLVPRGQAVNLRCILKNSQYPWMSWYQQDLQKQLQWLFTLRSPGDKEVKSLPGADYLATRVTDTELRLQVANMSQGRTLYCTCSKQANSDYTFGSGTRLLVI.

A few counts support this clone. The genes are named according to mouse. The CDR3 goes on 4 residues after the read ends, and that part is filled in from the germline J gene. The rearrangement links TRBV1 to TRBJ2-2, with a tentative D call TRBD1 (7 bases). There are 16 residues in the CDR3. Germline V gene sequence: CDR1 NSQYPW, CDR2 LRSPGD (reference sequence). V was pared by 5 bases and J by 2 bases, with 15 bases between. The CDR3 sequence: CTCSPRAGGNTGQLYF. The CDR3 bases that were read are TGCACCTGCAGTCCCCGGGCAGGGGGGAACACCGGG. Drawing the rest from reference TRBV1 and TRBJ2-2, the complete variable domain is VTLLEQNPRWRLVPRGQAVNLRCILKNSQYPWMSWYQQDLQKQLQWLFTLRSPGDKEVKSLPGADYLATRVTDTELRLQVANMSQGRTLYCTCSPRAGGNTGQLYFGEGSKLTVL.

In the case of this clone: Gene names and germline refer to mouse. The sequence runs out 4 residues before the end of the CDR3; the remainder is reconstructed from the germline J gene. Other DNA sequences in the same sample also yield this CDR3. The chain combines TRBV13-2 with TRBJ2-3, with 9 bases fitting TRBD2. Trimming took 3 bases from V and 0 from J; bases not matched to a gene: 2. The germline V gene encodes CDR1 NNHNN and CDR2 SYGAGS (reference sequence). The CDR3 length is 15 residues. CDR3 sequence: CASGVTGGSAETLYF. CDR3 DNA (partial): TGTGCCAGCGGTGTCACTGGGGGGAGTGCAGAA.

This clone was seen only a few times. Germline and genes: mouse. CDR3 sequence: CASSPRQSYEQYF. CDR3 DNA, as far as it was read: TGTGCCAGCAGTCCTCGACAGTCCTAT. The V and J genes are TRBV19 and TRBJ2-7, with D perhaps matching TRBD1 (5 bases). The observed sequence ends 4 residues before the CDR3 terminus, with the missing tail filled in from the germline J gene. Looked up from germline, CDR1 is FNHDT and CDR2 is SITEND (reference sequence). The CDR3 has 13 residues. The V and J ends lost 4 bases and 1 base respectively, with 9 bases between them.

Only a few counts were recorded for this clone. Genes and germline are mouse. The read ends 4 residues early relative to the CDR3; the germline J gene fills the gap. This CDR3 is also generated by other DNA sequences in the sample. The V call is TRBV13-1, the J call TRBJ1-2, with 7 bases matching TRBD1. The germline V gene has CDR1 NSHNY and CDR2 SYGAGN. The CDR3 loop spans 13 amino acids. Trimming removed 5 bases from V and 1 base from J; junction bases left unmatched: 2. CDR3 in amino acids: CASSRQGNSDYTF. Incomplete CDR3 DNA: TGTGCCAGCAGCCGACAGGGAAACTCC.

This clone occurred a few times. The gene names here belong to mouse. Read data end 4 residues before the CDR3 end; the end is taken from the germline J gene. The rearrangement links TRBV19 to TRBJ2-4; 8 bases fit TRBD2. This CDR3 contains 14 residues. The V gene's germline CDR1 is FNHDT and CDR2 SITEND (reference sequence). The trim removed 4 bases at V and 2 bases at J, leaving 3 bases unmatched. CDR3 DNA, as far as it was read: TGTGCCAGCAGTGGGGGGGGCCATCAAAAC. Residues: CASSGGGHQN. The complete CDR3 protein is CASSGGGHQNTLYF.

In its sample, this clone was seen a few times. Gene names and germline match the mouse. Read sequence stops 4 residues before the CDR3 end, and the germline J gene provides the missing end. This chain connects TRBV13-1 to TRBJ2-2; D call uncertain. Trimming shortened V by 0 bases and J by 5 bases, and 5 bases separated the two germline ends. The CDR3 is 13 residues long. Germline V lookup: CDR1 NSHNY, CDR2 SYGAGN. The CDR3 DNA, read in part, is TGTGCCAGCAGTGATGCACAGACCGGG. Its protein is CASSDAQTG. The entire CDR3 protein is CASSDAQTGQLYF.

Only a few counts were recorded for this clone. Gene names denote mouse genes. The observed sequence ends 4 residues before the CDR3 terminus, with the missing tail filled in from the germline J gene. V gene TRBV5 combines with J gene TRBJ1-1, with no clear D. The germline gives CDR1 LGHNA, CDR2 YNLKQL (reference sequence). Trimming cost V 0 bases and J 3 bases, with 11 bases left between them. The CDR3 is 15 amino acids. The DNA read from the CDR3 is TGTGCCAGCAGCCAAGATCAGGTGAAGTACACA. Protein: CASSQDQVKYT. The full CDR3 sequence reads CASSQDQVKYTEVFF.

This clone has at least ten counts. Genes and germline are mouse. The sequence runs out 4 residues before the end of the CDR3; the remainder is reconstructed from the germline J gene. The same CDR3 also results from other DNA sequences found in this sample. J is TRBJ2-5 and V is TRBV5, with a weak D call TRBD1 (5 bases). This CDR3 comprises 12 residues. Germline CDR1 reads LGHNA; CDR2 reads YNLKQL (reference sequence). The CDR3 DNA, read in part, is TGTGCCAGCAGCCAACAGGGAGAC. Protein product: CASSQQGD. The entire CDR3 is CASSQQGDTQYF.